The 30 T cell receptor beta chains in this list originate from one sample, sequenced in a study of radiation and T cells in renal cell carcinoma. TCRdb's table, derived via immunoSEQ multiplex PCR, lists solely in-frame clones and lacks some. The repertoire holds about 170,000 clones, with approximately 90% as singletons. Noted time point: blood 4 weeks post-SBRT, at nephrectomy. Treatment given: 15 Gy SBRT to primary tumor, nephrectomy 4 weeks later. The sequencing here drew on blood, taken from a patient whose treatment included radiotherapy and nephrectomy. These receptor sequences come from a woman aged 45-65 years with renal cell carcinoma.

J is TRBJ2-3 and V is TRBV6-1; 14 bases fit TRBD2. V shed 3 bases, J shed 4 bases, and the junction held 3 bases outside the gene matches. Germline V CDR1 and CDR2: MNHNS, SASEGT. The CDR3 totals 16 residues. The CDR3 region is CASSDGLAGGSDTQYF. The CDR3 nucleotides are TGTGCCAGCAGTGATGGACTAGCGGGGGGATCAGATACGCAGTATTTT.

This chain connects TRBV2 to TRBJ1-1, with D possibly TRBD1 on 5 matching bases. V lost 8 bases, J lost 6 bases, and 16 bases lay in between. This CDR3 contains 13 residues. The V gene's germline CDR1 is SNHLY and CDR2 FYNNEI. CDR3 in amino acids: CASGGNYGSEAFF. The CDR3 DNA follows: TGTGCCAGCGGGGGAAATTACGGGTCTGAAGCTTTCTTT. The full variable domain, rest sourced from reference TRBV2 and TRBJ1-1, is EPEVTQTPSHQVTQMGQEVILRCVPISNHLYFYWYRQILGQKVEFLVSFYNNEISEKSEIFDDQFSVERPDGSNFTLKIRSTKLEDSAMYFCASGGNYGSEAFFGQGTRLTVV.

The chain is built from TRBV29-1 and TRBJ2-7; 9 bases fit TRBD1. V lost 6 bases to trimming and J lost 1 base; unmatched junction nucleotides: 7. Germline CDR1 SQVTM, CDR2 ANQGSEA. This CDR3 is built from 14 residues. The CDR3 DNA follows: TGCAGCGTAAAACAGGGGGCAAGGTCCTACGAGCAGTACTTC. Amino acid sequence: CSVKQGARSYEQYF.

The chain links TRBV2 to TRBJ2-3; D not resolved. CDR3 length: 12 residues. Germline CDR1 and CDR2: SNHLY and FYNNEI. V was shortened by 5 bases and J by 6 bases, with 9 bases between the two germline ends. Here the CDR3 DNA reads TGTGCCAGCAGTCCCCAAGGGGATACGCAGTATTTT. Its translation: CASSPQGDTQYF.

The chain has TRBV19 and TRBJ1-2, with 7 bases matching TRBD1. In germline, CDR1 is LNHDA, CDR2 SQIVND (reference sequence). The CDR3 loop spans 13 amino acids. V lost 8 bases to trimming and J lost 3 bases; unmatched junction nucleotides: 6. CDR3: CASGDREYYGYTF. Written as DNA, the CDR3 is TGTGCCAGTGGGGACAGAGAATACTATGGCTACACCTTC.

This clone was observed once. As DNA, the CDR3 is TGTGCCAGCGCGAACGGGCTTTCTGGGGCCAACGTCCTGACTTTC. Amino acids: CASANGLSGANVLTF. The gene calls are TRBV6-5 and TRBJ2-6; no clear D gene. Germline V gives CDR1 MNHEY, CDR2 SVGAGI. This CDR3 spans 15 amino acids. V dropped 8 bases and J dropped 1 base, with 12 bases sitting between them.

Here the CDR3 reads CAWRGQGNSPLHF. Here the CDR3 DNA reads TGTGCCTGGAGGGGACAAGGAAATTCACCCCTCCACTTT. The chain uses TRBV30 and TRBJ1-6, with D possibly being TRBD1 (6 bases). Germline lookup yields CDR1 GTSNPN and CDR2 SVGIG (reference sequence). V lost 3 bases and J lost 7, with 10 bases in between. This CDR3 spans 13 amino acids.

The V and J genes are TRBV7-9 and TRBJ1-5; the match to TRBD1 covers 10 bases. Germline trimming cut 3 bases from V and 9 bases from J; bases unmatched to any gene: 2. Looked up from germline, CDR1 is SEHNR and CDR2 is FQNEAQ (reference sequence). This CDR3 has 13 residues. The CDR3 protein is CASSFGQGGPQHF. The CDR3, as DNA: TGTGCCAGCAGCTTCGGACAGGGGGGGCCCCAGCATTTT.

The table lists this clone with a few counts. The chain uses TRBV9 and TRBJ2-3; 10 bases map to TRBD2. The CDR3 has 17 amino acids. CDR1 and CDR2 from the germline V gene are SGDLS and YYNGEE. Germline trimming cut 4 bases from V and 4 bases from J; bases unmatched to any gene: 12. CDR3 nucleotide sequence: TGTGCCAGCAGCCCAAGCAGCAGCGGGGGGGCTTCAGATACGCAGTATTTT. Translation: CASSPSSSGGASDTQYF. Variable domain in full (rest from reference TRBV9 and TRBJ2-3): DSGVTQTPKHLITATGQRVTLRCSPRSGDLSVYWYQQSLDQGLQFLIQYYNGEERAKGNILERFSAQQFPDLHSELNLSSLELGDSALYFCASSPSSSGGASDTQYFGPGTRLTVL.

The chain employs TRBV5-1 and TRBJ2-5; 9 nucleotides line up with TRBD2. Germline assignment: CDR1 SGHRS and CDR2 YFSETQ. The V segment lost 0 bases and the J segment 0 bases; nucleotides outside the gene matches: 6. CDR3 size: 17 residues. CDR3 loop: CASSLAFERGDQETQYF. In nucleotides, the CDR3 is TGCGCCAGCAGCTTGGCTTTCGAGCGGGGGGACCAAGAGACCCAGTACTTC. The full variable domain, its missing parts supplied by reference TRBV5-1 and TRBJ2-5, is KAGVTQTPRYLIKTRGQQVTLSCSPISGHRSVSWYQQTPGQGLQFLFEYFSETQRNKGNFPGRFSGRQFSNSRSEMNVSTLELGDSALYLCASSLAFERGDQETQYFGPGTRLLVL.

The J gene is TRBJ2-5, the V gene TRBV5-1, with 8 positions matching TRBD1. Per the germline V gene, CDR1 is SGHRS and CDR2 is YFSETQ. V trimming: 9 bases; J trimming: 2 bases; junction bases outside the gene matches: 9. The CDR3 consists of 14 residues. Here the CDR3 DNA reads TGCGCCACGCACCCTGGGACAGGACAAGAGACCCAGTACTTC. Translation gives CATHPGTGQETQYF.

CDR3 residues: CASSDSGQPTYEQYF. As DNA, the CDR3 is TGTGCCAGCAGTGATTCGGGACAGCCTACCTACGAGCAGTACTTC. V usage is TRBV6-1 and J usage is TRBJ2-7; 7 nucleotides match TRBD1. The CDR3 runs 15 residues. V dropped 3 bases and J dropped 2; count of bases not matched to a gene: 7. Germline V lookup: CDR1 MNHNS, CDR2 SASEGT.

The chain is built from TRBV19 and TRBJ2-2; 7 nucleotides line up with TRBD1. CDR3 length equals 14 residues. In germline, CDR1 is LNHDA, CDR2 SQIVND (reference sequence). With V trimmed by 1 base and J by 7 bases, 3 bases remained unmatched. DNA of the CDR3: TGTGCCAGTAGTATAGTGCAGGGGGTCGGGGAGCTGTTTTTT. It yields the protein CASSIVQGVGELFF.

This clone was counted a single time. This chain connects TRBV5-1 to TRBJ2-2; 11 nucleotides match TRBD2. Germline V gene sequence: CDR1 SGHRS, CDR2 YFSETQ. V was clipped by 1 base and J by 6 bases; unmatched bases: 5. This CDR3 spans 16 amino acids. The CDR3: CASSLSTSGGAGELFF. The CDR3 nucleotides read TGCGCCAGCAGCTTGTCAACTAGCGGGGGCGCCGGGGAGCTGTTTTTT.

The chain couples TRBV19 to TRBJ1-2; TRBD1 agrees at 10 bases. Germline values: CDR1 LNHDA, CDR2 SQIVND (reference sequence). The CDR3 consists of 17 residues. The junction had 16 bases not matched to a gene; V was cut back by 5 bases and J by 7 bases. The CDR3 coding sequence is TGTGCCAGTAGTCACACTCGGGACAGGGGCCTGCCTTCTGGCTACACCTTC. Translated, it gives CASSHTRDRGLPSGYTF. The variable domain in full, with the rest retrieved from reference TRBV19 and TRBJ1-2, is DGGITQSPKYLFRKEGQNVTLSCEQNLNHDAMYWYRQDPGQGLRLIYYSQIVNDFQKGDIAEGYSVSREKKESFPLTVTSAQKNPTAFYLCASSHTRDRGLPSGYTFGSGTRLTVV.

V gene TRBV6-1 combines with J gene TRBJ1-3; D ambiguous. Germline values: CDR1 MNHNS, CDR2 SASEGT. With 2 bases removed from V and 0 bases from J, the gap between germline ends came to 5 bases. CDR3 length equals 14 residues. The CDR3: CASSEIVSGNTIYF. CDR3 nucleotide sequence: TGTGCCAGCAGTGAAATTGTCTCTGGAAACACCATATATTTT.

The chain combines TRBV11-1 with TRBJ1-1; D ambiguous. Germline V gene lookup returns CDR1 SGHAT and CDR2 FQDESV (reference sequence). The CDR3 length is 16 residues. The ends were cut back, 5 bases at V and 0 bases at J, with 16 bases in the middle. CDR3 in amino acids: CASSHDTLFMNTEAFF. Here the CDR3 DNA reads TGTGCCAGCAGCCATGACACCCTTTTCATGAACACTGAAGCTTTCTTT.

This chain links TRBV2 with TRBJ2-7; D might be TRBD1 (5 bases). Trimming pared 8 bases from V and 6 bases from J, leaving 23 bases between. The CDR3 is 15 residues long. Looked up from germline, CDR1 is SNHLY and CDR2 is FYNNEI. CDR3 in amino acids: CASRGGAGRDLEQYF. Here the CDR3 DNA reads TGTGCCAGCCGCGGTGGGGCAGGGCGAGATCTCGAGCAGTACTTC.

V and J are TRBV2 and TRBJ2-7; D not resolved. The V gene lost 1 base and the J gene lost 3 bases, with 7 bases spanning the gap. The CDR3 is 13 residues long. Germline loops: CDR1 SNHLY, CDR2 FYNNEI. The CDR3 nucleotides are TGTGCCAGCAGTGAAGTGTTCGGCTACGAGCAGTACTTC. Translation: CASSEVFGYEQYF.

The count of this clone is one. The chain combines TRBV6-1 with TRBJ2-4; possibly TRBD1 or TRBD2 for D (5 bases each). Germline values: CDR1 MNHNS, CDR2 SASEGT. The CDR3 covers 14 residues. The V and J ends lost 3 bases and 1 base respectively, with 7 bases between them. The CDR3 protein is CASSEGVAKNIQYF. CDR3 nucleotides: TGTGCCAGCAGTGAGGGGGTGGCCAAAAACATTCAGTACTTC.

V gene TRBV5-6 combines with J gene TRBJ2-5; 10 nucleotides agree with TRBD1. J was trimmed by 5 bases and V by 4 bases; bases with no gene match: 5. Germline V gene lookup returns CDR1 SGHDT and CDR2 YYEEEE. This CDR3 spans 14 amino acids. The CDR3 nucleotides read TGTGCCAGCAGCCTGACAGGGGGCAGGGAGACCCAGTACTTC. Residues: CASSLTGGRETQYF.

The chain combines TRBV30 with TRBJ2-5; TRBD1 matches 7 bases. CDR1 and CDR2 from the germline V gene are GTSNPN and SVGIG (reference sequence). The CDR3 sequence is 14 residues long. J gave up 2 bases and V 0 bases, and 3 bases lay outside the gene matches. The CDR3 loop reads CAWSVLQGQETQYF. The CDR3, as DNA: TGTGCCTGGAGTGTACTACAGGGGCAAGAGACCCAGTACTTC.

The V call is TRBV2, the J call TRBJ2-4, with 13 bases lining up with TRBD2. CDR3 size: 15 residues. V lost 5 bases, J lost 7 bases, and 5 bases stayed unmatched. The germline CDR1 and CDR2 sequences are SNHLY and FYNNEI. The CDR3, as DNA: TGTGCCAGCAGTAGGACTAGCGGGGGTATTAACATTCAGTACTTC. Protein sequence: CASSRTSGGINIQYF.

The rearrangement joins TRBV4-2 to TRBJ2-6, with D tentatively TRBD1 or TRBD2 (5 bases each). This CDR3 region has 17 residues. Trimming shortened V by 4 bases and J by 0 bases, and 13 bases separated the two germline ends. CDR1 is LGHNA and CDR2 is YNFKEQ in the germline V gene. CDR3 region: CASSRGTSSSGANVLTF. The CDR3 DNA sequence: TGTGCCAGCAGCCGAGGGACCTCCAGCTCTGGGGCCAACGTCCTGACTTTC.

V is TRBV7-9 and J is TRBJ2-7; D remains ambiguous. CDR3 size: 13 residues. Germline values: CDR1 SEHNR, CDR2 FQNEAQ (reference sequence). Between the trimmed V and J ends, which lost 1 base and 2 bases, there was a span of 6 bases. The CDR3 spells CASSLEITYEQYF. Here the CDR3 DNA reads TGTGCCAGCAGCTTAGAGATTACCTACGAGCAGTACTTC.

This clone was observed a single time. The chain employs TRBV7-2 and TRBJ1-1; D is unresolved. Germline CDR1 and CDR2: SGHTA and FQGNSA. With 1 base removed from V and 0 bases from J, the gap between germline ends came to 9 bases. CDR3 size: 15 residues. The CDR3 sequence: CASSLEPGLNTEAFF. The CDR3 nucleotides read TGTGCCAGCAGCTTAGAACCCGGATTGAACACTGAAGCTTTCTTT.

Worth noting for this clone: One end of the junction does not line up with germline, which may come from a read error. The chain joins TRBV4-1 to TRBJ2-1; 10 bases line up with TRBD2. This CDR3 contains 17 residues. The germline V gene has CDR1 MGHRA and CDR2 YSYEKL. The CDR3 DNA reads TGCGCCAGCAGCGAAGAGGCTAGCGGGGGAGTATACAATGAGCAGTTCTTC. This codes for CASSEEASGGVYNEQFF.

J is TRBJ2-5 and V is TRBV6-1; TRBD2 is a possible D gene (6 bases). The V and J ends lost 11 bases and 5 bases respectively, with 21 bases between them. The CDR3 sequence is 14 residues long. CDR1 is MNHNS, CDR2 SASEGT, per germline. Written as DNA, the CDR3 is TGTGCCGGCCGGGGGTCCGGGGGAGGCGAGACCCAGTACTTC. This gives the protein CAGRGSGGGETQYF.

This clone was observed a single time. The CDR3: CAISARGGQGADTQYF. CDR3 nucleotides: TGTGCCATCAGCGCTCGAGGGGGGCAAGGAGCAGATACGCAGTATTTT. J is TRBJ2-3 and V is TRBV10-3; D might be TRBD1 or TRBD2, each matching 6 bases. Germline CDR1 and CDR2: ENHRY and SYGVKD. There are 16 residues in the CDR3. Trimming cost V 6 bases and J 4 bases, with 20 bases left between them.

Details on this clone: The same CDR3 is also encoded by other DNA sequences in this sample. The chain joins TRBV11-3 to TRBJ1-1; D remains ambiguous. CDR1 SGHNT and CDR2 YENEEA come from the germline V gene. The CDR3 length is 13 residues. The V and J ends lost 0 bases and 1 base respectively, with 3 bases between them. The CDR3 reads CASSLERNTEAFF. The CDR3 bases are TGTGCCAGCAGCTTAGAACGGAACACTGAAGCTTTCTTT. Filled out from reference TRBV11-3 and TRBJ1-1, the complete variable domain reads EAGVVQSPRYKIIEKKQPVAFWCNPISGHNTLYWYLQNLGQGPELLIRYENEEAVDDSQLPKDRFSAERLKGVDSTLKIQPAELGDSAVYLCASSLERNTEAFFGQGTRLTVV.